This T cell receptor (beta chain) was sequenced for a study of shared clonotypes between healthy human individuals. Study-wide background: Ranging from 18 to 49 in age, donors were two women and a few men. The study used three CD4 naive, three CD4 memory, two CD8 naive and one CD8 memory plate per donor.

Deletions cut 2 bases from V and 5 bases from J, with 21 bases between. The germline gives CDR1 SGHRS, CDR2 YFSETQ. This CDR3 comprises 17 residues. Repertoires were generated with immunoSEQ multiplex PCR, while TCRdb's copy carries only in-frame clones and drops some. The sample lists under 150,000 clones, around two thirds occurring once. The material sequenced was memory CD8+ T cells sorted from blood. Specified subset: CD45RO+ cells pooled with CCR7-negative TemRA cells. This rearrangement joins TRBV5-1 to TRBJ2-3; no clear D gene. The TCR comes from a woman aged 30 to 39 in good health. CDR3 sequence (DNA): TGCGCCAGCAGCTTCAATGGTAGGTCCAAAAGAAGAGATACGCAGTATTTT. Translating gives CASSFNGRSKRRDTQYF.